These 28 T cell receptor beta chains were sequenced from one sample in a study of T cell responses to AZD1222 COVID-19 vaccine. Profiled with immunoSEQ multiplex PCR; TCRdb holds only in-frame clones, not every one. The data show some 170,000 clones, with 70% to 90% seen just once and under 2% held by the top ten. Sequences were derived from peripheral blood, sampled on day 0 of AZD1222 vaccination. The receptor set was obtained from an adult in good health.

The rearrangement joins TRBV6-2 or TRBV6-3 to TRBJ2-7, with 7 nucleotides matching TRBD1. The germline V gene has CDR1 MNHEY and CDR2 SVGEGT. V lost 2 bases, J lost 0 bases, and 4 bases stayed unmatched. The CDR3 covers 15 residues. DNA for the CDR3: TGTGCCAGCAGTTACCAGACAGGGCACTCCTACGAGCAGTACTTC. It codes for CASSYQTGHSYEQYF.

The rearrangement links TRBV10-2 to TRBJ1-5; D is unclear. The germline V and J ends were trimmed by 7 bases and 0 bases, with 7 bases remaining between them. The CDR3 is 13 residues long. Germline V gives CDR1 WSHSY, CDR2 SAAADI. CDR3 in amino acids: CASTSDSNQPQHF. The CDR3 DNA sequence: TGCGCCAGCACGTCAGATAGCAATCAGCCCCAGCATTTT.

This clone has a single count. This sequence joins TRBV10-3 and TRBJ2-2; 9 positions agree with TRBD2. Germline trimming cut 2 bases from V and 0 bases from J; bases unmatched to any gene: 4. This CDR3 is 17 amino acids long. Germline values: CDR1 ENHRY, CDR2 SYGVKD. CDR3 sequence reads: CAISESSGGPNTGELFF. CDR3 DNA: TGTGCCATCAGTGAGAGTAGCGGGGGCCCGAACACCGGGGAGCTGTTTTTT.

The chain recombines TRBV7-8 with TRBJ1-6, with TRBD1 matching over 9 bases. With V trimmed by 3 bases and J by 0 bases, 15 bases remained unmatched. Looked up from germline, CDR1 is SGHVS and CDR2 is FQNEAQ. The CDR3 is 21 residues long. The CDR3 region has the DNA TGTGCCAGCAGCTTCTCGGGCTGGACAGGGGTTCCCGGCTCCTATAATTCACCCCTCCACTTT. Translated: CASSFSGWTGVPGSYNSPLHF.

The genes are TRBV30 and TRBJ2-2, with no clear D. The CDR3 extends over 13 amino acids. Per germline, CDR1 GTSNPN and CDR2 SVGIG (reference sequence). V lost 0 bases and J lost 4, with 6 bases in between. CDR3 bases: TGTGCCTGGAGTGTCGCTCTCACCGGGGAGCTGTTTTTT. Translation: CAWSVALTGELFF.

The chain is built from TRBV2 and TRBJ1-1; no clear D. Germline CDR1 SNHLY, CDR2 FYNNEI. Trimming took 4 bases from V and 0 from J, leaving 12 bases between them. The CDR3 is 15 amino acids. The CDR3 DNA reads as TGTGCCAGCAGTGCCACCCCAGTCATGAACACTGAAGCTTTCTTT. This translates into CASSATPVMNTEAFF.

This chain uses TRBV7-6 with TRBJ2-1; 8 bases match TRBD2. The CDR3 totals 17 residues. Germline CDR1 reads SGHVS; CDR2 reads FNYEAQ. Germline trimming cut 2 bases from V and 7 bases from J; bases unmatched to any gene: 13. The CDR3 sequence is CASSLPGGGLGYNEQFF. The CDR3 region has the DNA TGTGCCAGCAGCTTACCTGGGGGGGGACTAGGGTATAATGAGCAGTTCTTC.

This chain joins TRBV28 and TRBJ1-5; a weak D match, TRBD1 (5 bases). The CDR3 spans 14 residues. Trimming stripped 5 bases from V and 6 bases from J, with 14 bases between. Germline CDR1 reads MDHEN; CDR2 reads SYDVKM. The CDR3 here is CASSRGTFTQPQHF. The CDR3 DNA sequence: TGTGCCAGCAGTCGGGGGACCTTTACTCAGCCCCAGCATTTT. Drawing the rest from reference TRBV28 and TRBJ1-5, the complete variable domain is DVKVTQSSRYLVKRTGEKVFLECVQDMDHENMFWYRQDPGLGLRLIYFSYDVKMKEKGDIPEGYSVSREKKERFSLILESASTNQTSMYLCASSRGTFTQPQHFGDGTRLSIL.

The chain joins TRBV18 to TRBJ1-5; perhaps TRBD1 as D (5 bases). The CDR3 length is 13 residues. Trimming left V 9 bases short and J 1 base short, with 10 bases between. Germline CDR1 reads KGHSH; CDR2 reads LQKENI. CDR3 coding DNA: TGTGCCAGTGCACAGGAGAGCAATCAGCCCCAGCATTTT. Translated: CASAQESNQPQHF.

The chain joins TRBV19 to TRBJ2-1, with TRBD2 matching over 8 bases. The germline CDR1 and CDR2 sequences are LNHDA and SQIVND (reference sequence). The CDR3 covers 16 residues. V lost 3 bases and J lost 6; bases outside the gene matches: 10. The CDR3 loop is CASSIAVAGRGNEQFF. The CDR3 DNA is TGTGCCAGTAGTATCGCCGTAGCGGGGAGAGGCAATGAGCAGTTCTTC.

This clone was seen a handful of times. V usage is TRBV18 and J usage is TRBJ2-1; D possibly corresponds to TRBD2 (5 bases). The CDR3 is made up of 16 amino acids. The ends were cut back, 6 bases at V and 9 bases at J, with 24 bases in the middle. The germline V gene has CDR1 KGHSH and CDR2 LQKENI. CDR3 residues: CASSAGPGGLWSEQFF. CDR3 DNA sequence: TGTGCCAGCTCCGCCGGACCCGGAGGATTATGGAGTGAGCAGTTCTTC.

This clone was picked up a small number of times. The chain is built from TRBV11-2 and TRBJ1-1, with D possibly TRBD1 on 5 matching bases. Germline V gene data show CDR1 as SGHAT and CDR2 as FQNNGV. The CDR3 extends over 14 amino acids. V lost 2 bases and J lost 1, with 8 bases in between. CDR3 sequence reads: CASSLPGANTEAFF. As DNA, the CDR3 is TGTGCCAGCAGCTTACCCGGGGCGAACACTGAAGCTTTCTTT.

The rearrangement uses TRBV7-7 and TRBJ2-5, with TRBD2 matching over 14 bases. This CDR3 has 16 amino acids. Germline CDR1 is SSHAT and CDR2 is FNYEAQ (reference sequence). V lost 5 bases and J lost 7; bases outside the gene matches: 9. The CDR3 reads CASSPGLAGGAGTQYF. CDR3 in DNA: TGTGCCAGCAGCCCCGGACTAGCGGGGGGTGCCGGGACCCAGTACTTC. Full variable domain (rest looked up from reference TRBV7-7 and TRBJ2-5): GAGVSQSPRYKVTKRGQDVTLRCDPISSHATLYWYQQALGQGPEFLTYFNYEAQPDKSGLPSDRFSAERPEGSISTLTIQRTEQRDSAMYRCASSPGLAGGAGTQYFGPGTRLLVL.

The genes are TRBV6-5 and TRBJ2-5, with D possibly called TRBD1 or TRBD2 (5 bases each). The CDR3 extends over 13 amino acids. Per the germline V gene, CDR1 is MNHEY and CDR2 is SVGAGI. V lost 0 bases and J lost 4, with 6 bases in between. The CDR3 spells CASSYSRGETQYF. In DNA, the CDR3 is TGTGCCAGCAGTTACTCGAGGGGAGAGACCCAGTACTTC.

The chain is built from TRBV2 and TRBJ2-7, with 8 positions matching TRBD2. CDR3 length equals 13 residues. J gave up 3 bases and V 7 bases, and 5 bases lay outside the gene matches. Germline V gene sequence: CDR1 SNHLY, CDR2 FYNNEI. The CDR3 sequence: CASTRSGGYEQYV. CDR3 bases: TGTGCCAGCACCCGGAGCGGGGGCTACGAGCAGTACGTC.

The chain links TRBV6-4 to TRBJ1-5, with unresolved D. CDR1 MRHNA and CDR2 SNTAGT come from the germline V gene. Trimming stripped 4 bases from V and 3 bases from J, with 7 bases between. CDR3 length: 13 amino acids. Here the CDR3 reads CASSATINQPQHF. The CDR3 DNA is TGTGCCAGCAGTGCCACCATCAATCAGCCCCAGCATTTT.

V usage is TRBV7-6 and J usage is TRBJ1-2; 7 bases agree with TRBD1. With V trimmed by 4 bases and J by 4 bases, 12 bases remained unmatched. The CDR3 runs 16 residues. Germline CDR1 is SGHVS and CDR2 is FNYEAQ. The DNA of the CDR3 is TGTGCCAGCAGCTCTGTAACGGGACAGTCCCTCTATGGCTACACCTTC. Protein product: CASSSVTGQSLYGYTF.

The chain links TRBV19 to TRBJ2-4; D possibly matches TRBD1 or TRBD2 (5 bases each). The CDR3 spans 13 residues. The germline CDR1 and CDR2 sequences are LNHDA and SQIVND (reference sequence). Trimming left V 7 bases short and J 8 bases short, with 15 bases between. The CDR3 is CASTLGAGDIQYF. The CDR3 DNA reads TGTGCCAGTACCCTCGGGGCCGGAGACATTCAGTACTTC.

V gene TRBV10-3 combines with J gene TRBJ1-4; D remains unclear. This CDR3 contains 13 residues. Deletions cut 3 bases from V and 5 bases from J, with 7 bases between. CDR1 and CDR2 from the germline V gene are ENHRY and SYGVKD. This CDR3 is CAISDRLNEKLFF. The CDR3, as DNA: TGTGCCATCAGTGACAGGTTAAATGAAAAACTGTTTTTT.

The chain combines TRBV4-1 with TRBJ1-5, with a possible D match to TRBD1 (5 bases). V gave up 0 bases and J gave up 2 bases, with 11 bases separating them. The CDR3 consists of 16 residues. CDR1 MGHRA and CDR2 YSYEKL come from the germline V gene. CDR3 nucleotides: TGCGCCAGCAGCCAAGATGAGGGAGGGGGCAATCAGCCCCAGCATTTT. Protein sequence: CASSQDEGGGNQPQHF.

The rearrangement joins TRBV29-1 to TRBJ2-2; D ambiguous. Germline V gene data show CDR1 as SQVTM and CDR2 as ANQGSEA. The CDR3 runs 15 residues. V dropped 6 bases and J dropped 0 bases, with 14 bases sitting between them. The CDR3 bases are TGCAGCGTGAGACCCCAAAACGCGAACACCGGGGAGCTGTTTTTT. Translating gives CSVRPQNANTGELFF.

This chain's CDR3 is CASSRGTANNSPLHF. CDR3 nucleotides: TGTGCCAGCAGCCGCGGGACAGCAAATAATTCACCCCTCCACTTT. The rearrangement links TRBV5-5 to TRBJ1-6; 7 positions agree with TRBD1. Germline trimming cut 4 bases from V and 5 bases from J; bases unmatched to any gene: 6. This CDR3 is 15 amino acids long. Germline V gives CDR1 SGHKS, CDR2 YYEKEE (reference sequence).

V gene TRBV9 combines with J gene TRBJ2-3; TRBD2 is a possible D gene (6 bases). This CDR3 contains 14 residues. The germline V gene has CDR1 SGDLS and CDR2 YYNGEE. Trimming cost V 4 bases and J 6 bases, with 15 bases left between them. CDR3 nucleotide sequence: TGTGCCAGCAGCCCCCGGACTATTTTTGATACGCAGTATTTT. It codes for CASSPRTIFDTQYF.

This chain links TRBV28 with TRBJ1-1; 7 positions match TRBD1. The V and J ends lost 6 bases and 1 base, in that order; junction bases with no gene match: 5. Germline V gene lookup returns CDR1 MDHEN and CDR2 SYDVKM. The CDR3 runs 14 residues. The CDR3 nucleotides read TGTGCCAGCAGGTTAAACAGGGGGAACACTGAAGCTTTCTTT. Its protein product is CASRLNRGNTEAFF.

This chain uses TRBV2 with TRBJ1-1; D remains ambiguous. The CDR3 has 11 residues. The germline V gene encodes CDR1 SNHLY and CDR2 FYNNEI. V was shortened by 7 bases and J by 11 bases, with 14 bases between the two germline ends. The CDR3 region is CASISSLIAFF. In DNA, the CDR3 is TGTGCCAGCATATCGTCACTGATCGCTTTCTTT.

This clone was recorded once. The V and J genes are TRBV28 and TRBJ1-2, with D hard to call. The germline V and J ends were trimmed by 6 bases and 4 bases, with 12 bases remaining between them. This CDR3 comprises 13 residues. Germline-derived CDR1 and CDR2 are MDHEN and SYDVKM. The DNA for the CDR3 is TGTGCCAGCAGCCTCCCGCAGTTCTATGGCTACACCTTC. Translating gives CASSLPQFYGYTF.

The chain has TRBV5-1 and TRBJ1-1, with D possibly matching TRBD1 (6 bases). V was cut by 0 bases and J by 4 bases, with 16 bases left in between. Germline V gives CDR1 SGHRS, CDR2 YFSETQ. The CDR3 runs to 16 residues. CDR3 in amino acids: CASSLAVGAGSTEAFF. In DNA, the CDR3 is TGCGCCAGCAGCTTGGCCGTGGGGGCGGGTTCCACTGAAGCTTTCTTT. Full variable domain (outside the CDR3, taken from reference TRBV5-1 and TRBJ1-1): KAGVTQTPRYLIKTRGQQVTLSCSPISGHRSVSWYQQTPGQGLQFLFEYFSETQRNKGNFPGRFSGRQFSNSRSEMNVSTLELGDSALYLCASSLAVGAGSTEAFFGQGTRLTVV.

This clone appeared once. The rearrangement uses TRBV29-1 and TRBJ2-3, with TRBD1 matching 8 bases. J gave up 4 bases and V 8 bases, and 8 bases lay outside the gene matches. CDR3 length: 13 residues. CDR1 and CDR2 (germline): SQVTM, ANQGSEA. The CDR3 DNA sequence: TGCAGCACCCGGACAGGGCGCGCAGATACGCAGTATTTT. This codes for CSTRTGRADTQYF.